This record concerns one T cell receptor beta chain sequence. Source study methods: Estimation of nucleated cell counts was performed using reference gene primer amplification. TCRdb keeps only in-frame clones here, not all; method: immunoSEQ multiplex PCR. V, J and clone size were drawn from that table, and D and trimming were deduced from the DNA. The sample records 20,000 to 25,000 clones, 80% to 90% being singletons. This sample is part of a study of blood T cell repertoires in COVID-19. Germline V gene sequence: CDR1 LNHDA, CDR2 SQIVND (reference sequence). Germline trimming cut 5 bases from V and 2 bases from J; bases unmatched to any gene: 11. The CDR3 length is 16 residues.

The material sequenced was peripheral blood. The receptor was derived from a man aged 65 to 85 with acute or convalescent COVID-19. The V gene is TRBV19, the J gene TRBJ2-7, with 8 nucleotides matching TRBD1. CDR3 protein: CASSAPDRGGAYEQYF. CDR3 DNA sequence: TGTGCCAGTAGTGCCCCCGACAGGGGAGGCGCCTACGAGCAGTACTTC. Looking up the rest from reference TRBV19 and TRBJ2-7 gives the full variable domain: DGGITQSPKYLFRKEGQNVTLSCEQNLNHDAMYWYRQDPGQGLRLIYYSQIVNDFQKGDIAEGYSVSREKKESFPLTVTSAQKNPTAFYLCASSAPDRGGAYEQYFGPGTRLTVT.